The clone carrying this TCR beta chain was observed a few times. Its antigen remains unidentified. Germline V gives CDR1 SGHTA, CDR2 FQGNSA. The CDR3 sequence is 15 residues long. The V gene lost 4 bases and the J gene lost 1 base, with 13 bases spanning the gap. These data originate in a study of identical twins. Overall study findings and caveats: Within beta out-of-frame sequences, the excess sharing observed between twins was weaker. Models, which agreed with sharing between unrelated individuals, nonetheless underestimated the out-of-frame TCR alpha sharing seen in monozygotic twins. Beta clonotypes that were abundant in cord blood contained fewer insertions, a pattern absent from memory repertoires.

From the 5' RACE reads, TCRdb called clonotypes with MiXCR, one entry per CDR3 protein. There are 450,000 or so distinct CDR3 sequences in the sample; 12% to 15% occur only once, and over 0.5% lies in the top ten. The same data also contributed to another study, on yellow fever vaccine responses in identical twins.

The sequenced material came from CD4+ T cells sorted from blood. The sequence was obtained from a woman aged 18-30 years in good health. The chain combines TRBV7-2 with TRBJ1-1; D is unclear. DNA for the CDR3: TGTGCCAGCAGCTCGAGGCCCGGGGAGAACACTGAAGCTTTCTTT. Translation gives CASSSRPGENTEAFF. Based on the CDR3 plus reference TRBV7-2 and TRBJ1-1, the full variable domain is GAGVSQSPSNKVTEKGKDVELRCDPISGHTALYWYRQSLGQGLEFLIYFQGNSAPDKSGLPSDRFSAERTGGSVSTLTIQRTQQEDSAVYLCASSSRPGENTEAFFGQGTRLTVV.